This TCR beta chain was documented in a study of blood T cell repertoires in COVID-19. This CDR3 region has 17 residues. Germline lookup yields CDR1 MNHEY and CDR2 SMNVEV (reference sequence). V was pared by 3 bases and J by 6 bases, with 9 bases of the junction left unmatched. This table comes from immunoSEQ multiplex PCR, and its TCRdb copy is limited to in-frame clones, with some not included. The sample lists 130,000 to 150,000 clones, around 87% occurring once. This receptor was taken from a man aged 80 or over with acute or convalescent COVID-19. Sequenced sample: peripheral blood. The genes are TRBV27 and TRBJ2-2; TRBD2 aligns across 11 bases. CDR3 nucleotide sequence: TGTGCCAGCAGTTTCCTCGTGACTAGCGGGACCCCCGGGGAGCTGTTTTTT. Translation: CASSFLVTSGTPGELFF.